Below are 10 T cell receptor beta chains sequenced from a single sample in a study of blood T cell repertoires in COVID-19. TCRdb's copy holds only in-frame clones and misses some; the assay was immunoSEQ multiplex PCR. The sample carries around 250,000 clones, over 80% recorded once. The material sequenced was peripheral blood. The receptors here all came from a woman between 40 and 50 years old who had recovered from COVID-19.

The CDR3 DNA follows: TGTGCCAGCAGCTTGTTTCAGGGGCCAAACTATGGCTACACCTTC. It codes for CASSLFQGPNYGYTF. The chain employs TRBV7-9 and TRBJ1-2; tentatively, D is TRBD1 (6 bases). The CDR3 is 15 residues long. With 3 bases removed from V and 2 bases from J, the gap between germline ends came to 13 bases. Per germline, CDR1 SEHNR and CDR2 FQNEAQ (reference sequence).

The genes are TRBV19 and TRBJ2-5, with 7 positions matching TRBD1. V dropped 2 bases and J dropped 2; count of bases not matched to a gene: 5. Germline CDR1 and CDR2: LNHDA and SQIVND (reference sequence). This CDR3 has 15 residues. The chain's CDR3 is CASSILGQPQETQYF. CDR3 nucleotides: TGTGCCAGTAGTATACTGGGACAGCCGCAAGAGACCCAGTACTTC.

V gene TRBV28 combines with J gene TRBJ1-5; the D gene is possibly TRBD1 (5 bases). The CDR3 is 16 amino acids. Trimming stripped 7 bases from V and 1 base from J, with 17 bases between. Germline V CDR1 and CDR2: MDHEN, SYDVKM. As DNA, the CDR3 is TGTGCCAGCAACCGGTGGGGGGAAGAAAGCAATCAGCCCCAGCATTTT. Its translation: CASNRWGEESNQPQHF.

The V and J genes are TRBV4-1 and TRBJ1-1; D unclear. In germline, CDR1 is MGHRA, CDR2 YSYEKL. The V end was cut by 0 bases, the J end by 2 bases, with 10 bases between. The CDR3 consists of 15 residues. The CDR3: CASSQDWAGNTEAFF. In nucleotides, the CDR3 is TGCGCCAGCAGCCAAGATTGGGCGGGTAACACTGAAGCTTTCTTT.

The V call is TRBV13, the J call TRBJ1-6; D is undetermined. This CDR3 is built from 14 residues. V was trimmed by 5 bases and J by 5 bases, leaving 10 bases between them. CDR1 and CDR2 (germline): PRHDT, FYEKMQ (reference sequence). CDR3 loop: CASSQRVNNSPLHF. The CDR3 DNA follows: TGTGCCAGCAGCCAAAGAGTGAATAATTCACCCCTCCACTTT.

The chain couples TRBV10-2 to TRBJ2-2, with D possibly being TRBD2 (6 bases). Germline lookup yields CDR1 WSHSY and CDR2 SAAADI. The V and J ends lost 4 bases and 2 bases respectively, with 23 bases between them. This CDR3 has 19 amino acids. The CDR3 sequence: CASSGSGPVGGINTGELFF. CDR3 coding DNA: TGCGCCAGCAGTGGATCCGGCCCAGTTGGGGGGATTAACACCGGGGAGCTGTTTTTT.

The V and J genes are TRBV28 and TRBJ2-7; D may be TRBD2 (5 bases). V was trimmed by 5 bases and J by 0 bases, leaving 14 bases between them. This CDR3 spans 15 amino acids. Germline CDR1 is MDHEN and CDR2 is SYDVKM. CDR3 DNA sequence: TGTGCCAGCAGTACCTCCGGGATAAGCTCCTACGAGCAGTACTTC. It specifies CASSTSGISSYEQYF.

The chain employs TRBV7-2 and TRBJ2-7; D perhaps matches TRBD2 (5 bases). This CDR3 is 14 amino acids long. V lost 5 bases and J 2 bases, leaving 13 bases between the germline ends. The germline gives CDR1 SGHTA, CDR2 FQGNSA. In nucleotides, the CDR3 is TGTGCCAGCAGCCTGGACTCGTTTACCTACGAGCAGTACTTC. It encodes CASSLDSFTYEQYF.

The CDR3 here is CASMRTAATNEKLFF. As DNA, the CDR3 is TGTGCCAGCATGCGGACAGCTGCAACTAATGAAAAACTGTTTTTT. The gene calls are TRBV6-5 and TRBJ1-4, with D possibly TRBD1 on 6 matching bases. The CDR3 spans 15 residues. Per the germline V gene, CDR1 is MNHEY and CDR2 is SVGAGI. Trimming stripped 7 bases from V and 0 bases from J, with 12 bases between.

The chain is built from TRBV11-3 and TRBJ2-5; 8 positions match TRBD1. This CDR3 spans 15 amino acids. V lost 3 bases, J lost 4 bases, and 7 bases stayed unmatched. Germline V lookup: CDR1 SGHNT, CDR2 YENEEA. The CDR3 loop is CASSLGTGGAETQYF. The CDR3 DNA follows: TGTGCCAGCAGCTTGGGTACAGGGGGTGCAGAGACCCAGTACTTC.